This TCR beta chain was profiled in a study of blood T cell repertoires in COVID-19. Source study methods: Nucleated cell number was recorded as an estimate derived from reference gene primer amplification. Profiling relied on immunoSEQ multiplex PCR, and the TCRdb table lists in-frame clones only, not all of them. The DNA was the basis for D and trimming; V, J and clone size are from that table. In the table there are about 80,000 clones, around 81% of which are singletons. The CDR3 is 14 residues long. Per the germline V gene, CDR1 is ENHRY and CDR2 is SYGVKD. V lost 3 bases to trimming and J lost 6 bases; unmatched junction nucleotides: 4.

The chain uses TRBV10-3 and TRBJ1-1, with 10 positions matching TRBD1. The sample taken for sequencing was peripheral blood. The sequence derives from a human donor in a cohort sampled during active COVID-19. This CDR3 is CAISDRDRGPEAFF. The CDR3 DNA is TGTGCCATCAGTGACCGGGACAGGGGTCCTGAAGCTTTCTTT.